The rows below give T cell receptor beta chains drawn from one sample of a study of shared clonotypes between healthy human individuals. This table comes from immunoSEQ multiplex PCR, and its TCRdb copy is limited to in-frame clones, with some not included. The data contain millions of clones, approximately 90% of them singletons. The sequenced sample consisted of naive CD4+ T cells sorted from blood. All receptors come from a man younger than 30 in good health. Each CDR3 is given with its conserved first and last residue. The D gene is left open where the match is weak. Clone size appears in some rows only: once, few, many, or a class for an expanded clone.

D gene	J gene	clone size	V gene	CDR3 protein	CDR3 DNA
NA	TRBJ2-7	NA	TRBV7-9	CASSYGTFPYEQYF	TGTGCCAGCAGCTACGGGACATTCCCCTACGAGCAGTACTTC
TRBD1	TRBJ2-2	NA	TRBV6-5	CASGRQGLTGELFF	TGTGCCAGCGGAAGACAGGGGCTCACCGGGGAGCTGTTTTTT
NA	TRBJ2-5	NA	TRBV2	CATETGAPQTQYF	TGTGCCACCGAGACCGGGGCGCCACAGACCCAGTACTTC
NA	TRBJ2-5	NA	TRBV5-1	CASKRTDTPQETQYF	TGCGCCAGCAAGAGAACGGACACGCCGCAAGAGACCCAGTACTTC
TRBD1	TRBJ2-6	once	TRBV5-1	CASGQGSSGANVLTF	TGCGCCAGCGGACAGGGGAGCTCTGGGGCCAACGTCCTGACTTTC
TRBD1	TRBJ1-2	NA	TRBV7-9	CASSLTGDYGYTF	TGTGCCAGCAGCTTGACAGGGGACTATGGCTACACCTTC
TRBD1	TRBJ2-7	few	TRBV10-1	CASSESTGADEQYF	TGCGCCAGCAGTGAATCGACAGGGGCAGACGAGCAGTACTTC
TRBD1	TRBJ2-7	NA	TRBV28	CASTSQTGFDEQYF	TGTGCCAGCACCTCCCAGACAGGGTTTGACGAGCAGTACTTC
NA	TRBJ2-3	NA	TRBV7-2	CASSLAGATDTQYF	TGTGCCAGCAGCTTAGCGGGAGCAACAGATACGCAGTATTTT
NA	TRBJ1-3	NA	TRBV6-5	CASRSIGNTIYF	TGTGCCAGCAGAAGCATCGGAAACACCATATATTTT
TRBD2	TRBJ2-3	NA	TRBV5-1	CASSLGGTSGSTDTQYF	TGCGCCAGCAGCTTGGGCGGGACTAGCGGAAGCACAGATACGCAGTATTTT
NA	TRBJ1-6	NA	TRBV5-1	CASSLERNSPLHF	TGCGCCAGCAGCTTGGAACGAAATTCACCCCTCCACTTT
TRBD1	TRBJ2-7	once	TRBV6-8	CATPNKTGDEQYF	TGTGCCACTCCTAATAAGACAGGGGACGAGCAGTACTTC
TRBD1	TRBJ1-1	NA	TRBV18	CASSPATGANTEAFF	TGTGCCAGCTCACCCGCGACAGGGGCGAACACTGAAGCTTTCTTT
NA	TRBJ2-7	NA	TRBV18	CASSPSLEYEQYF	TGTGCCAGCTCACCTTCATTGGAGTACGAGCAGTACTTC
TRBD2	TRBJ2-3	NA	TRBV4-3	CASSQLAGGGDTQYF	TGCGCCAGCAGCCAACTTGCGGGAGGGGGGGATACGCAGTATTTT
NA	TRBJ2-3	NA	TRBV7-2	CASSLGGRPDTQYF	TGTGCCAGCAGCTTAGGAGGAAGACCAGATACGCAGTATTTT
TRBD2	TRBJ2-1	NA	TRBV9	CASRPTEGLAGGVRNEQFF	TGTGCCAGCAGGCCAACGGAGGGACTAGCGGGAGGGGTTAGGAATGAGCAGTTCTTC
TRBD2	TRBJ2-7	NA	TRBV5-1	CASSEAGGTGYEQYF	TGCGCCAGCTCCGAAGCGGGAGGAACCGGCTACGAGCAGTACTTC
NA	TRBJ2-7	NA	TRBV28	CASSLGYEQYF	TGTGCCAGCAGTTTAGGTTACGAGCAGTACTTC
TRBD1	TRBJ1-5	NA	TRBV27	CASSGQARDQPQHF	TGTGCCAGCAGCGGACAGGCTCGGGATCAGCCCCAGCATTTT
TRBD2	TRBJ2-1	NA	TRBV29-1	CSSSRSSGTNEQFF	TGCAGCTCGTCTCGTTCTAGCGGTACAAATGAGCAGTTCTTC
TRBD1	TRBJ2-3	NA	TRBV7-9	CASSLSTGAGMDTQYF	TGTGCCAGCAGCTTATCGACAGGGGCCGGAATGGATACGCAGTATTTT
NA	TRBJ2-7	NA	TRBV5-6	CASSLSDKGHYEQYF	TGTGCCAGCAGCTTGTCGGACAAGGGGCACTACGAGCAGTACTTC
NA	TRBJ2-2	NA	TRBV10-1	CASSDRSGTITGELFF	TGCGCCAGCAGTGACAGGTCGGGCACCATTACCGGGGAGCTGTTTTTT
NA	TRBJ2-1	NA	TRBV30	CAWSPWGGYNEQFF	TGTGCCTGGAGTCCCTGGGGTGGCTACAATGAGCAGTTCTTC
NA	TRBJ2-7	NA	TRBV5-4	CASSFDGTNPYEQYF	TGTGCCAGCAGCTTTGATGGGACAAACCCCTACGAGCAGTACTTC